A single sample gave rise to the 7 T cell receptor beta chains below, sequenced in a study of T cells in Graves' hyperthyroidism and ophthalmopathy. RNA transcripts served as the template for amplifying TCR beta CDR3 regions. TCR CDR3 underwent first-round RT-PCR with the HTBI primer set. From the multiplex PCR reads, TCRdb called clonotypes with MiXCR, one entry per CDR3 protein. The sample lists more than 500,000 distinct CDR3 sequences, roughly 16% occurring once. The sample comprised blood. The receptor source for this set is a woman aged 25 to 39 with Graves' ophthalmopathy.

CDR3 coding DNA: TGTGCCAGCACCAACACAGGGCGGAAGAACACTGAAGCTTTCTTT. It specifies CASTNTGRKNTEAFF. This chain links TRBV6-2 or TRBV6-3 with TRBJ1-1; tentatively, D is TRBD1 (6 bases). CDR1 is MNHEY, CDR2 SVGEGT, per germline. The CDR3 has 15 residues. V lost 7 bases and J 1 base, leaving 16 bases between the germline ends.

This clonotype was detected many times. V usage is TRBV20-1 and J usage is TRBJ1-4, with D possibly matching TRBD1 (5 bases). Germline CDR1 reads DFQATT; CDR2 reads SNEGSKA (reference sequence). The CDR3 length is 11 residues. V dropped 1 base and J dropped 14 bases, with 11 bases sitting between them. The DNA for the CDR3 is TGCAGTGCTAGAGTAGAGGGGTTCCTGTTTTTT. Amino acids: CSARVEGFLFF.

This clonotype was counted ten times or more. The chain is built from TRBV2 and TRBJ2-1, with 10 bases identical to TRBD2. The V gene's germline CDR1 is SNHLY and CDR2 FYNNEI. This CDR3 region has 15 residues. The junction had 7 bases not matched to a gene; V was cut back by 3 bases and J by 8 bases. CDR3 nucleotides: TGTGCCAGCAGTGAGGTCTCTAGCGGGAGTTATGAGCAGTTCTTC. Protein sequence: CASSEVSSGSYEQFF.

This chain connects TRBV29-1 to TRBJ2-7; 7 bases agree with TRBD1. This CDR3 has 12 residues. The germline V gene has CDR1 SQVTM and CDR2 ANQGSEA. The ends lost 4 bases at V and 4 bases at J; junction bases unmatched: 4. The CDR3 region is CSVAGTAYEQYF. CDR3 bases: TGCAGCGTTGCCGGGACAGCTTACGAGCAGTACTTC.

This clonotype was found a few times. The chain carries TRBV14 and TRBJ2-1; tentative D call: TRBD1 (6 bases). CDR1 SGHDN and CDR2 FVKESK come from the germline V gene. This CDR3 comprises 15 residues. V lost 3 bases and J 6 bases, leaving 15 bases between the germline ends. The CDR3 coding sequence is TGTGCCAGCAGCCAGAACAGGGCGACCCTCAATGAGCAGTTCTTC. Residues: CASSQNRATLNEQFF. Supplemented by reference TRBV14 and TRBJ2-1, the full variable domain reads EAGVTQFPSHSVIEKGQTVTLRCDPISGHDNLYWYRRVMGKEIKFLLHFVKESKQDESGMPNNRFLAERTGGTYSTLKVQPAELEDSGVYFCASSQNRATLNEQFFGPGTRLTVL.

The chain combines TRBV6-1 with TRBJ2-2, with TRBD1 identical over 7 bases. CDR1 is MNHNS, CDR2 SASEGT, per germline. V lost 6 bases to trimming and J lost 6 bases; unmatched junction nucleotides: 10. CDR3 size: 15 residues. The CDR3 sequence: CASSRRQGAPGELFF. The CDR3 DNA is TGTGCCAGCAGCCGAAGACAGGGTGCCCCCGGGGAGCTGTTTTTT.

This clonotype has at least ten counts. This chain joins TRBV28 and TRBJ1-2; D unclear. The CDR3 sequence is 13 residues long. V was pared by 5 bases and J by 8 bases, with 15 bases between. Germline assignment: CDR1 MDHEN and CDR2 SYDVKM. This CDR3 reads CASSPPGDPGYTF. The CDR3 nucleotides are TGTGCCAGCAGTCCTCCAGGAGACCCGGGCTACACCTTC.